This TCR beta chain was profiled in a study of molecular identifiers for immune sequencing clone quantification. Across the study: In replicates, RNA taken from 20,000 or 100,000 naive CD8 cells was divided five ways, and four portions underwent sequencing.

Sorted inputs of about 19,000 to 1,100,000 cells, with 10%, 30% or 50% RNA, yielded naive CD8 libraries. The CD8+CD4-CCR7+CD45RA+ phenotype defined the sorted naive CD8 T cells. Previously described methods and listed TCR primers produced bulk TCR libraries. Each CDR3 protein is one row after TCRdb ran MiXCR on the PCR reads. The sample holds about 100,000 distinct CDR3 sequences, around 33% seen once. The table lists this clonotype with a few counts. In germline, CDR1 is MNHEY, CDR2 SMNVEV (reference sequence). The CDR3 has 12 residues. The V gene lost 3 bases and the J gene lost 7 bases, with 7 bases spanning the gap.

The material sequenced was naive CD8+ T cells from blood, with Jurkat cell RNA spiked in. Subset defined: FACS-sorted CD8+CD4-CCR7+CD45RA+ naive T cells. The TCR originated in a human donor in good health. Some libraries in this study had Jurkat cell RNA spiked in. The chain links TRBV27 to TRBJ1-5; D gene uncertain. CDR3 in DNA: TGTGCCAGCAGTTTTAGTGGCCAGCCCCAGCATTTT. It is translated as CASSFSGQPQHF.